One T cell receptor beta chain is described in this entry. Its antigen is undetermined. This specimen comes from a study of Graves' ophthalmopathy and Graves' hyperthyroidism. Study in general: Peripheral blood sampling preceded any treatment and occurred at initial diagnosis.

Diagnosis relied on clinical symptoms, serum thyroxine, TRAb, thyroid ultrasound and orbital computed tomography. The source of the PBMCs was 8.5 to 10 ml of fresh peripheral blood. The CDR3 spans 17 residues. CDR1 is MNHNS, CDR2 SASEGT, per germline. The J segment lost 0 bases and the V segment lost 5 bases, leaving 10 bases of the junction unmatched. Study findings and constraints: Its predictions of ophthalmopathy progression gave the model 65% to 71% sensitivity and about 78% specificity.

As the template, RNA transcripts were used to amplify TCR beta CDR3 regions. Investigators did first-round RT-PCR with HTBI primers, then second-round multiplex PCR. TCRdb itself ran the multiplex PCR reads through MiXCR, one entry per CDR3 protein. The table shows 220,000 or so distinct CDR3 sequences, with 20% to 25% occurring only once. Specimen: peripheral blood. This chain uses TRBV6-1 with TRBJ1-5; 7 bases map to TRBD1. The sequence came from a woman aged 45-65 years with Graves' ophthalmopathy. CDR3 protein: CASSTLGQYYSNQPQHF. The CDR3 DNA sequence: TGTGCCAGCAGTACCCTGGGACAGTATTATAGCAATCAGCCCCAGCATTTT.